This T cell receptor (beta chain) was observed in a study of blood T cell repertoires in COVID-19. About the research overall: PBMCs, B-cell-depleted T cells, or T cells provided the cDNA or gDNA that made up the material.

Data came from immunoSEQ multiplex PCR; TCRdb stores just in-frame clones and leaves some out. The sample includes some 190,000 clones, roughly 82% seen only once; the top ten take roughly 8%. Per the germline V gene, CDR1 is SGDLS and CDR2 is YYNGEE. The V end lost 0 bases, the J end lost 9 bases, and 7 bases lay between the germline ends. This CDR3 is 12 amino acids long. Sequenced: peripheral blood. The J gene is TRBJ2-1, the V gene TRBV9; the D is unclear. This TCR was recovered from a woman aged 60-70 years with COVID-19, enrolled during active disease. The CDR3 nucleotides read TGTGCCAGCAGCGTAGGAGAGTCTGAGCAGTTCTTC. It encodes CASSVGESEQFF.